A selection of T cell receptor beta chains follows, all from one sample in a study of blood T cell repertoires in COVID-19. Profiling relied on immunoSEQ multiplex PCR, and the TCRdb table lists in-frame clones only, not all of them. The table records hundreds of thousands of clones, around 86% of them present only once. Sequenced input: peripheral blood. Receptors originate from a woman aged 55-75 years with active or convalescent COVID-19. CDR3s include the opening cysteine and the closing phenylalanine or tryptophan. Fields, in order: J gene, D gene, V gene, clone size, CDR3 protein, CDR3 DNA. D genes are given only for firm matches. The size field is filled for only some rows; it gives once, few, many or a size class.

TRBJ1-2 | TRBD1 | TRBV3-1/TRBV3-2 | . | CASSPTSTGTGYTF | TGTGCCAGCAGCCCTACATCGACAGGGACCGGCTACACCTTC
TRBJ2-3 | . | TRBV6-5 | . | CASSYVLAGPDTQYF | TGTGCCAGCAGTTATGTCCTAGCCGGCCCAGATACGCAGTATTTT
TRBJ1-2 | . | TRBV5-1 | . | CASSRGRPYGYTF | TGCGCCAGCAGCCGAGGGAGGCCCTATGGCTACACCTTC
TRBJ2-5 | . | TRBV12-5 | . | CASGLAPLEGKETQYF | TGTGCTAGTGGTTTGGCTCCCCTCGAGGGCAAGGAGACCCAGTACTTC
TRBJ2-1 | . | TRBV6-1 | . | CASSELAAYNEQFF | TGTGCCAGCAGTGAGTTAGCAGCCTACAATGAGCAGTTCTTC
TRBJ2-5 | . | TRBV4-1 | . | CASSLGETQYF | TGCGCCAGCAGCCTCGGGGAGACCCAGTACTTC
TRBJ2-7 | TRBD2 | TRBV6-5 | once | CASSAGTSGGYEQYF | TGTGCCAGCAGCGCGGGGACTAGCGGGGGTTACGAGCAGTACTTC
TRBJ2-2 | . | TRBV7-7 | many | CASSLEYSLNTGELFF | TGTGCTAGCAGCTTAGAGTATAGCTTGAACACCGGGGAGCTGTTTTTT
TRBJ2-3 | TRBD2 | TRBV6-6 | . | CASIPTSGVRTDTQYF | TGTGCCAGCATTCCGACTAGCGGGGTGCGCACAGATACGCAGTATTTT
TRBJ2-2 | . | TRBV7-2 | . | CASNPRVTGELFF | TGTGCCAGCAACCCTCGGGTCACCGGGGAGCTGTTTTTT
TRBJ2-1 | TRBD2 | TRBV7-2 | few | CASSLVLGGGAEQFF | TGTGCCAGCAGCTTGGTTTTAGGCGGGGGGGCCGAGCAGTTCTTC
TRBJ2-5 | TRBD1 | TRBV30 | . | CAWSVAAGGEETQYF | TGTGCCTGGAGTGTGGCGGCAGGGGGAGAAGAGACCCAGTACTTC
TRBJ1-6 | . | TRBV19 | . | CASSIPGYSPLHF | TGTGCCAGTAGTATACCGGGTTACTCACCCCTCCACTTT
TRBJ1-6 | TRBD1 | TRBV23-1 | . | CASSQGTEAIYNSPLHF | TGCGCCAGCAGTCAAGGGACAGAAGCAATTTATAATTCACCCCTCCACTTT
TRBJ1-4 | . | TRBV5-1 | . | CASSFGHQNPEKLFF | TGCGCCAGCAGCTTTGGTCATCAGAACCCTGAAAAACTGTTTTTT
TRBJ1-1 | . | TRBV19 | . | CASSIDTGRGTEAFF | TGTGCCAGTAGTATAGATACAGGGAGGGGCACTGAAGCTTTCTTT
TRBJ1-1 | . | TRBV2 | few | CASRAAGRRNTEAFF | TGTGCCAGCAGGGCGGCCGGTCGGAGGAACACTGAAGCTTTCTTT
TRBJ2-3 | . | TRBV18 | . | CASSPDRGRDTQYF | TGTGCCAGCTCACCAGATAGGGGCCGAGATACGCAGTATTTT
TRBJ1-1 | . | TRBV7-2 | . | CASSLGGSYRAFF | TGTGCCAGCAGCTTAGGAGGGTCCTACCGAGCTTTCTTT
TRBJ2-7 | . | TRBV9 | . | CASSVGDWGTYEQYF | TGTGCCAGCAGCGTAGGGGACTGGGGGACCTACGAGCAGTACTTC
TRBJ2-7 | . | TRBV3-1/TRBV3-2 | . | CASSPPRGGTAYEQYF | TGTGCCAGCAGCCCGCCCCGGGGGGGGACAGCCTACGAGCAGTACTTC
TRBJ1-1 | TRBD1 | TRBV9 | . | CASSWGQGGEAFF | TGTGCCAGCAGCTGGGGACAGGGTGGTGAAGCTTTCTTT
TRBJ2-1 | . | TRBV12-2 | . | CASRPDSPLYNEQFF | TGTGCAAGTCGCCCCGACAGTCCCCTCTACAATGAGCAGTTCTTC
TRBJ1-1 | . | TRBV7-3 | . | CASSPRGGINTEAFF | TGTGCCAGCAGCCCGCGGGGCGGGATAAACACTGAAGCTTTCTTT
TRBJ2-5 | . | TRBV6-1 | . | CASSEALLGWETQYF | TGTGCCAGCAGTGAAGCCCTACTAGGGTGGGAGACCCAGTACTTC
TRBJ1-6 | TRBD1 | TRBV5-1 | . | CASSLAPRQGVNSPLHF | TGCGCCAGCAGCTTGGCCCCCCGACAGGGGGTGAATTCACCCCTCCACTTT
TRBJ1-6 | TRBD1 | TRBV30 | . | CAWSVRGQGYSPLHF | TGTGCCTGGAGTGTAAGGGGACAGGGATATTCACCCCTCCACTTT
TRBJ1-1 | . | TRBV12-3/TRBV12-4 | . | CASSPYAETGAFF | TGTGCCAGCAGTCCATACGCGGAGACGGGAGCTTTCTTT
TRBJ2-2 | . | TRBV15 | . | CATSRDRGRTGELFF | TGTGCCACCAGCAGAGACAGGGGTAGGACCGGGGAGCTGTTTTTT
TRBJ2-3 | . | TRBV9 | . | CASSADTRASTDTQYF | TGTGCCAGCAGCGCCGACACTAGGGCTAGCACAGATACGCAGTATTTT
TRBJ1-1 | . | TRBV7-8 | . | CASRIQGGTEAFF | TGTGCCAGCAGGATACAGGGTGGCACTGAAGCTTTCTTT
TRBJ1-5 | . | TRBV19 | . | CASTQGFSNQPQHF | TGTGCCAGTACCCAGGGATTTAGCAATCAGCCCCAGCATTTT
TRBJ1-2 | TRBD1 | TRBV7-9 | . | CASSSWDSSYGYTF | TGTGCCAGCAGCTCCTGGGACAGCTCCTATGGCTACACCTTC
TRBJ1-1 | TRBD1 | TRBV5-1 | . | CASRPGTGGINTEAFF | TGCGCCAGCAGACCCGGGACAGGGGGGATCAACACTGAAGCTTTCTTT
TRBJ1-5 | TRBD1 | TRBV11-3 | . | CASSLIFRAGGLLSNQPQHF | TGTGCCAGCAGCTTAATCTTCCGGGCAGGGGGCCTTCTAAGCAATCAGCCCCAGCATTTT
TRBJ2-1 | . | TRBV7-3 | . | CASSLMGAGYNEQFF | TGTGCCAGCAGCTTAATGGGGGCTGGCTACAATGAGCAGTTCTTC
TRBJ1-1 | . | TRBV7-8 | . | CASSKEQGSLVAEAFF | TGTGCCAGCAGCAAAGAGCAGGGTTCCCTTGTCGCTGAAGCTTTCTTT
TRBJ1-1 | . | TRBV4-1 | . | CASSQVAGAHTEAFF | TGCGCCAGCAGCCAAGTTGCGGGGGCTCACACTGAAGCTTTCTTT
TRBJ2-7 | TRBD1 | TRBV18 | . | CASSPTSQGINEQYF | TGTGCCAGCTCACCTACGTCACAGGGGATAAACGAGCAGTACTTC
TRBJ2-5 | TRBD1 | TRBV27 | . | CASSLTGGETQYF | TGTGCCAGCAGTTTGACAGGGGGAGAGACCCAGTACTTC
TRBJ2-1 | TRBD2 | TRBV4-1 | . | CASSQGPGTSENEQFF | TGCGCCAGCAGCCAAGGCCCCGGGACTAGTGAGAATGAGCAGTTCTTC
TRBJ2-5 | TRBD1 | TRBV2 | . | CASSRGQKETQYF | TGTGCCAGCAGCCGGGGACAGAAAGAGACCCAGTACTTC
TRBJ1-4 | TRBD1 | TRBV7-6 | . | CASSPTGAAEKLFF | TGTGCCAGCAGCCCGACAGGGGCAGCTGAAAAACTGTTTTTT
TRBJ1-2 | . | TRBV30 | . | CAWSTGPRRGYTF | TGTGCCTGGAGTACAGGGCCGCGTCGTGGCTACACCTTC
TRBJ1-2 | . | TRBV3-1/TRBV3-2 | . | CASSQEGPWSYGYTF | TGTGCCAGCAGCCAAGAAGGTCCCTGGAGCTATGGCTACACCTTC
TRBJ1-5 | . | TRBV28 | . | CASAAMDQPQHF | TGTGCCAGCGCCGCTATGGATCAGCCCCAGCATTTT
TRBJ2-7 | TRBD2 | TRBV2 | . | CASSEAPGGREQYF | TGTGCCAGCAGTGAAGCCCCGGGGGGGCGCGAGCAGTACTTC
TRBJ2-3 | . | TRBV4-2 | . | CASSQRTASTDTQYF | TGTGCCAGCAGCCAGAGGACAGCTAGCACAGATACGCAGTATTTT
TRBJ2-5 | TRBD2 | TRBV7-3 | . | CASSLLAGETEQYF | TGTGCCAGCAGCCTCTTAGCGGGGGAGACCGAACAGTACTTC